One and the same sample provided the 24 T cell receptor beta chains below, sequenced in a study of blood T cell repertoires in COVID-19. Sequencing was performed with immunoSEQ multiplex PCR; in TCRdb, only in-frame clones are kept and a portion is missing. The sample comprises 150,000 to 200,000 clones, 80% to 90% of which are singletons, and approximately 2.1% rests with the top ten. The specimen sequenced was peripheral blood. The receptors come from a man younger than 35 who had recovered from COVID-19.

The chain joins TRBV2 to TRBJ1-4; D unresolved. CDR3 length: 12 amino acids. The germline CDR1 and CDR2 sequences are SNHLY and FYNNEI. V gave up 0 bases and J gave up 8 bases, with 4 bases separating them. The CDR3, as DNA: TGTGCCAGCAGTGAAGCTGAGGAAAAACTGTTTTTT. Protein sequence: CASSEAEEKLFF.

The CDR3 DNA sequence: TGTGCCAGCAGCTTGGAAACAGTTGAAGCTTTCTTT. As protein: CASSLETVEAFF. The genes are TRBV5-5 and TRBJ1-1, with D uncertain. Per germline, CDR1 SGHKS and CDR2 YYEKEE (reference sequence). Between the trimmed V and J ends, which lost 0 bases and 7 bases, there was a span of 7 bases. The CDR3 covers 12 residues.

The chain uses TRBV4-1 and TRBJ1-2; tentative D call: TRBD1 (5 bases). Trimming removed 0 bases from V and 5 bases from J, with 10 bases in between. Germline V CDR1 and CDR2: MGHRA, YSYEKL. The CDR3 consists of 14 residues. The CDR3 region is CASSQDTQGYGYTF. Here the CDR3 DNA reads TGCGCCAGCAGCCAAGATACCCAGGGTTATGGCTACACCTTC.

The V gene is TRBV24-1, the J gene TRBJ2-6, with D possibly matching TRBD1 (5 bases). The ends were cut back, 7 bases at V and 2 bases at J, with 8 bases in the middle. Germline assignment: CDR1 KGHDR and CDR2 SFDVKD. The CDR3 extends over 14 amino acids. CDR3 sequence reads: CATSLGAGANVLTF. The CDR3 coding sequence is TGTGCCACCAGCTTAGGGGCTGGGGCCAACGTCCTGACTTTC.

Written as DNA, the CDR3 is TGCGCCAGCAGCTTAGGGGTCGCAACTAATGAAAAACTGTTTTTT. Its protein is CASSLGVATNEKLFF. This sequence joins TRBV5-1 and TRBJ1-4, with a possible D match to TRBD1 (5 bases). This CDR3 contains 15 residues. The germline gives CDR1 SGHRS, CDR2 YFSETQ. Trimming took 2 bases from V and 0 from J, leaving 8 bases between them.

The chain uses TRBV6-1 and TRBJ2-7; the D gene is possibly TRBD2 (6 bases). V lost 3 bases and J 0 bases, leaving 15 bases between the germline ends. Germline V gene sequence: CDR1 MNHNS, CDR2 SASEGT. The length of the CDR3 is 16 residues. CDR3 DNA sequence: TGTGCCAGCAGTGACTTGCTAGCGCCGAGCTCCTACGAGCAGTACTTC. Its protein is CASSDLLAPSSYEQYF.

The chain joins TRBV5-6 to TRBJ2-1, with D unresolved. CDR1 SGHDT and CDR2 YYEEEE come from the germline V gene. The V end was cut by 4 bases, the J end by 1 base, with 12 bases between. The CDR3 loop spans 15 amino acids. The CDR3 DNA reads TGTGCCAGCAGCATAGGAGTGCTTTCCTACAATGAGCAGTTCTTC. Translated: CASSIGVLSYNEQFF.

V and J are TRBV9 and TRBJ2-1; D gene ambiguous. The germline gives CDR1 SGDLS, CDR2 YYNGEE. Trimming shortened V by 0 bases and J by 6 bases, and 13 bases separated the two germline ends. The CDR3 spans 15 residues. In DNA form, the CDR3 reads TGTGCCAGCAGCGTAGGGCTAGTTCCTGGCAATGAGCAGTTCTTC. This codes for CASSVGLVPGNEQFF.

The chain joins TRBV12-3 or TRBV12-4 to TRBJ2-1; D is perhaps TRBD2 (6 bases). The CDR3 consists of 13 residues. V lost 6 bases and J lost 6, with 12 bases in between. For the CDR3, the DNA is TGTGCCAGCAGCTTCTATAGCGGCAATGAGCAGTTCTTC. This codes for CASSFYSGNEQFF.

The rearrangement joins TRBV7-3 to TRBJ2-3; D is perhaps TRBD2 (6 bases). CDR3 length: 15 amino acids. The V and J ends lost 4 bases and 4 bases respectively, with 15 bases between them. Germline lookup yields CDR1 SGHTA and CDR2 FQGTGA. The CDR3 region is CASSWGGNVADTQYF. As DNA, the CDR3 is TGTGCCAGCAGCTGGGGCGGGAACGTCGCAGATACGCAGTATTTT.

The chain carries TRBV19 and TRBJ2-7; D may be TRBD2 (5 bases). The CDR3 totals 16 residues. The germline gives CDR1 LNHDA, CDR2 SQIVND (reference sequence). V was shortened by 4 bases and J by 2 bases, with 18 bases between the two germline ends. For the CDR3, the DNA is TGTGCCAGTAGTACTTCCCCGGGCGGGCTTGCCTACGAGCAGTACTTC. Translation gives CASSTSPGGLAYEQYF.

The chain joins TRBV5-4 to TRBJ2-1, with 8 positions matching TRBD1. The germline V gene has CDR1 SGHNT and CDR2 YYREEE (reference sequence). With 6 bases clipped from V and 5 bases from J, the junction kept 10 bases outside the gene matches. The CDR3 length is 15 residues. DNA of the CDR3: TGTGCCAGCACCCCCAGGACAGGGTGGGACAATGAGCAGTTCTTC. It translates to CASTPRTGWDNEQFF.

The chain is built from TRBV6-6 and TRBJ1-2; a possible D gene is TRBD1 (5 bases). This CDR3 spans 16 amino acids. Germline-derived CDR1 and CDR2 are MNHNY and SVGAGI (reference sequence). Between the trimmed V and J ends, which lost 2 bases and 0 bases, there was a span of 13 bases. The CDR3, as DNA: TGTGCCAGCAGTTACCCGGGACTTCTAACTAACTATGGCTACACCTTC. This codes for CASSYPGLLTNYGYTF.

The chain has TRBV15 and TRBJ1-2; 7 bases line up with TRBD1. This CDR3 is 13 amino acids long. Per germline, CDR1 LNHNV and CDR2 YYDKDF (reference sequence). With V trimmed by 5 bases and J by 4 bases, 4 bases remained unmatched. DNA for the CDR3: TGTGCCACCAGCCCGGACAGGATCTATGGCTACACCTTC. This gives the protein CATSPDRIYGYTF.

V is TRBV11-2 and J is TRBJ2-2; 7 bases line up with TRBD2. Germline V gene data show CDR1 as SGHAT and CDR2 as FQNNGV. This CDR3 comprises 15 residues. With V trimmed by 5 bases and J by 4 bases, 7 bases remained unmatched. CDR3 bases: TGTGCCAGCAGCCCCAGCGGGAAGGCCACCGGGGAGCTGTTTTTT. As protein: CASSPSGKATGELFF.

V gene TRBV7-9 combines with J gene TRBJ2-7, with 7 positions matching TRBD1. The J segment lost 9 bases and the V segment lost 5 bases, leaving 13 bases of the junction unmatched. The germline CDR1 and CDR2 sequences are SEHNR and FQNEAQ (reference sequence). CDR3 length: 14 residues. In nucleotides, the CDR3 is TGTGCCAGCAGCGATGACAGGGTGGCGATCGGGCAGTACTTC. It specifies CASSDDRVAIGQYF.

The CDR3 region has the DNA TGTGCCAGCAGCCGGAGCGGGAAGGTGGATACGCAGTATTTT. Its translation is CASSRSGKVDTQYF. The genes are TRBV7-9 and TRBJ2-3, with 7 bases aligning to TRBD2. The CDR3 is made up of 14 amino acids. Trimming took 5 bases from V and 6 from J; bases not matched to a gene: 8. Looked up from germline, CDR1 is SEHNR and CDR2 is FQNEAQ (reference sequence).

This chain links TRBV10-3 with TRBJ2-1, with D possibly matching TRBD2 (6 bases). The CDR3 runs 14 residues. Germline V CDR1 and CDR2: ENHRY, SYGVKD. V was shortened by 4 bases and J by 10 bases, with 17 bases between the two germline ends. Here the CDR3 reads CAISVGGSYVEQFF. The CDR3 DNA is TGTGCCATCAGTGTCGGAGGGTCTTACGTCGAGCAGTTCTTC.

This clone appeared a few times. The chain is built from TRBV27 and TRBJ2-7, with D possibly being TRBD2 (5 bases). V was pared by 5 bases and J by 2 bases, with 16 bases between. This CDR3 comprises 15 residues. Looked up from germline, CDR1 is MNHEY and CDR2 is SMNVEV (reference sequence). CDR3 amino acids: CASSPLGGLAYEQYF. In DNA form, the CDR3 reads TGTGCCAGCAGTCCGCTGGGCGGACTGGCCTACGAGCAGTACTTC.

This CDR3 reads CAIPSGRGLYEQYF. The CDR3 DNA is TGTGCCATTCCTAGCGGGAGAGGTCTCTACGAGCAGTACTTC. The chain uses TRBV2 and TRBJ2-7; 10 nucleotides align to TRBD2. Per germline, CDR1 SNHLY and CDR2 FYNNEI. This CDR3 has 14 amino acids. The V segment lost 10 bases and the J segment 3 bases; nucleotides outside the gene matches: 9.

This chain connects TRBV20-1 to TRBJ2-1; D could derive from TRBD1 or TRBD2 (5 bases each). The ends were cut back, 3 bases at V and 4 bases at J, with 16 bases in the middle. This CDR3 has 15 amino acids. From germline, CDR1 is DFQATT and CDR2 SNEGSKA (reference sequence). CDR3 amino acids: CSASGASGFYNEQFF. CDR3 in DNA: TGCAGTGCTAGTGGGGCCAGCGGATTTTACAATGAGCAGTTCTTC.

This clone was counted a single time. V is TRBV18 and J is TRBJ1-1, with D maybe TRBD1 (5 bases). Trimming removed 3 bases at V and 4 bases at J, with 15 bases between. Germline V gives CDR1 KGHSH, CDR2 LQKENI. The length of the CDR3 is 15 residues. The CDR3 region is CASSPTDPGGTEAFF. The CDR3 DNA follows: TGTGCCAGCTCACCTACGGACCCGGGGGGCACTGAAGCTTTCTTT.

A few counts support this clone. This sequence joins TRBV11-2 and TRBJ1-2, with unresolved D. This CDR3 contains 12 residues. Germline loops: CDR1 SGHAT, CDR2 FQNNGV. The V gene lost 6 bases and the J gene lost 8 bases, with 13 bases spanning the gap. In nucleotides, the CDR3 is TGTGCCAGCAGGCGGGGATTAGAAGGCTACACCTTC. Translating gives CASRRGLEGYTF. Filled out from reference TRBV11-2 and TRBJ1-2, the complete variable domain reads EAGVAQSPRYKIIEKRQSVAFWCNPISGHATLYWYQQILGQGPKLLIQFQNNGVVDDSQLPKDRFSAERLKGVDSTLKIQPAKLEDSAVYLCASRRGLEGYTFGSGTRLTVV.

V and J are TRBV5-8 and TRBJ2-1, with TRBD1 identical over 8 bases. The CDR3 is made up of 13 amino acids. Germline CDR1 and CDR2: SGHTS and YDEGEE. Trimming removed 1 base from V and 9 bases from J; junction bases left unmatched: 3. The CDR3 nucleotides are TGTGCCAGCAGCTTGCAGGGGGCAGCTGAGCAGTTCTTC. Amino acids: CASSLQGAAEQFF.